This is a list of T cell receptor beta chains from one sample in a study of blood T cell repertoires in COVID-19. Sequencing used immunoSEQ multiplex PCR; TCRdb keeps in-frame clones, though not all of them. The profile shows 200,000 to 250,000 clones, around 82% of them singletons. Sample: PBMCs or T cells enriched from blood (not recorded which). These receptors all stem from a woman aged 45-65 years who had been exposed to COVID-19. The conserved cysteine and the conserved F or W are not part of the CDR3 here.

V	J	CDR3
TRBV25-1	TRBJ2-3	ASSPDYRGDTQY
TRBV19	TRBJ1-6	ASKGIGQGGSYNSPLH
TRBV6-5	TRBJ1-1	ASSYSAGGMGTEAF
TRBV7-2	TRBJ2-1	ASPLRQGTHEQF
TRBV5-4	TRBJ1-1	ASSPGGTEAF
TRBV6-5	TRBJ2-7	ASRLTGGHEQY
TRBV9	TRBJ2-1	ASSVDSLAGVRNEQF
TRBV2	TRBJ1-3	ASRAGGSGAGNTIY
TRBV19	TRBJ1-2	ASNTGRATMGGYT
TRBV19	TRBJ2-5	ASSGDLTQETQY
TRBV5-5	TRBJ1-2	ASSLSQGNYGYT
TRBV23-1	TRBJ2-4	ASSQGTGFLAKNIQY
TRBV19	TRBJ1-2	ASGDRRNYGYT
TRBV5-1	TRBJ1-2	ASSLEGGWNYGYT
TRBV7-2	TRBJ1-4	ASSPRQGAREKLF
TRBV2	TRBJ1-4	ASSPRTATNEKLF
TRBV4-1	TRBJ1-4	ASSQDLTAAEATNEKLF
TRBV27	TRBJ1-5	ASSLRPSIQPQH
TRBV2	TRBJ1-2	ASRKPDSLYGYT
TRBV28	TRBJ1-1	ASRLGFGTETLNTEAF
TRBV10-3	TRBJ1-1	AISSRDSGTEAF
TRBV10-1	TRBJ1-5	ASSESGNQPQH
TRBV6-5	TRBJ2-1	ASSRGNYNEQF
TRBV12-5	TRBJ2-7	ASGGQPYYEQY
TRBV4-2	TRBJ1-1	ASSQDSETGGAF
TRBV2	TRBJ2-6	ASSDRAGANVLT
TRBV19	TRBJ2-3	ASSIRRAPQTDTQY
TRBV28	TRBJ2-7	ASSTPEGSSHEQY
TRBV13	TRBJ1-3	ASSLRGLSGNTIY
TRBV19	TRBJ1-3	ASSLDRYSGNTIY
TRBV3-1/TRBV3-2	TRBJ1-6	ASSQAGMPGVGTGHSPLH
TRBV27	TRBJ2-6	ASSYTGANVLT
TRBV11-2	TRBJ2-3	ASSSQGTSTDTQY
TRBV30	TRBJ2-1	AWSSGLAALDEQF
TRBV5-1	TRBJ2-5	ASGPGGIQETQY
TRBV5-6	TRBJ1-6	ASSLPTPGQGYNSPLH
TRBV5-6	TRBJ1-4	ASSLTGQGEKLF
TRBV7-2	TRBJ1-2	ASSSGQGYGYT
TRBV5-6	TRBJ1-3	ASSLALRDMNTIY
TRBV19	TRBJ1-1	ASSRWQGFDTEAF
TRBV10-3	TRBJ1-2	AISPRDTPNYGYT
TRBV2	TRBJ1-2	ASSASGSNYGYT
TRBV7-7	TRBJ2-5	ASSPREGGKQETQY
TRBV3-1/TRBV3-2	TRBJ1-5	ASSRGTGGHQPQH
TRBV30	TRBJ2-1	AWSTGYNEQF
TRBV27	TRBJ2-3	ASSLRAGGRDTQY
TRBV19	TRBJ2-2	ASSRGRAGELF
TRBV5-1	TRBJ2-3	ASSREGTDTQY
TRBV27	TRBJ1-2	ASSWRRTGIGGYT
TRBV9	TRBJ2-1	ASSPRGTGIGEQF